Listed here are 32 T cell receptor beta chains from one sample, sequenced in a study of blood T cell repertoires in COVID-19. TCRdb's copy holds only in-frame clones and misses some; the assay was immunoSEQ multiplex PCR. The sample records 45,000 to 70,000 clones, roughly 90% being singletons. Sequencing input: peripheral blood. The receptors were gathered from a woman in her fifties or sixties with active COVID-19.

V gene TRBV5-1 combines with J gene TRBJ2-1; 9 bases agree with TRBD2. From germline, CDR1 is SGHRS and CDR2 YFSETQ. V shed 4 bases and J 7 bases; nucleotides not matched to a gene: 9. The CDR3 totals 15 residues. CDR3: CASSELAGEGNEQFF. For the CDR3, the DNA is TGCGCCAGCAGCGAATTAGCGGGGGAGGGGAATGAGCAGTTCTTC.

On this clone itself: Other nucleotide sequences from this sample produce the same CDR3. V gene TRBV12-3 or TRBV12-4 combines with J gene TRBJ2-3; D call uncertain. Trimming pared 2 bases from V and 4 bases from J, leaving 4 bases between. This CDR3 has 12 residues. The CDR3 coding sequence is TGTGCCAGCAGTTTATATCCAGATACGCAGTATTTT. Translated, it gives CASSLYPDTQYF.

This sequence joins TRBV3-1 (or the pseudogene TRBV3-2) and TRBJ1-1; D gene ambiguous. Trimming shortened V by 1 base and J by 0 bases, and 6 bases separated the two germline ends. CDR3 length: 14 amino acids. Germline CDR1 reads LGHDT; CDR2 reads YNNKEL (reference sequence). CDR3 region: CASSQAGVNTEAFF. CDR3 coding DNA: TGTGCCAGCAGCCAAGCCGGGGTGAACACTGAAGCTTTCTTT.

As DNA, the CDR3 is TGTGCCAGTAGTGTCCAGAGGACAGCGTCCTACGAGCAGTACTTC. It translates to CASSVQRTASYEQYF. This chain links TRBV19 with TRBJ2-7; tentatively, D is TRBD1 (6 bases). In germline, CDR1 is LNHDA, CDR2 SQIVND (reference sequence). The CDR3 spans 15 residues. Trimming took off 5 bases at V and 1 base at J, with 15 bases between the two ends.

CDR3 bases: TGTGCCAGTAGTAAGGCTAGCGGGGGGGCCTCCGAGCAGTACTTC. Translating it yields CASSKASGGASEQYF. This chain links TRBV19 with TRBJ2-7, with 12 bases fitting TRBD2. CDR1 and CDR2 from the germline V gene are LNHDA and SQIVND (reference sequence). J gave up 6 bases and V 4 bases, and 7 bases lay outside the gene matches. This CDR3 has 15 residues.

The chain employs TRBV15 and TRBJ2-7; TRBD2 matches at 8 bases. This CDR3 spans 14 amino acids. The germline V gene has CDR1 LNHNV and CDR2 YYDKDF (reference sequence). With V trimmed by 2 bases and J by 5 bases, 5 bases remained unmatched. The CDR3 DNA reads as TGTGCCACCAGCAGAACCGGGGGGGCCGACGAGCAGTACTTC. Its protein product is CATSRTGGADEQYF.

V and J are TRBV7-6 and TRBJ2-5; D might be TRBD1 (5 bases). CDR1 and CDR2 from the germline V gene are SGHVS and FNYEAQ. Deletions cut 4 bases from V and 5 bases from J, with 11 bases between. The CDR3 totals 13 residues. CDR3 region: CASSSDIWETQYF. In DNA, the CDR3 is TGTGCCAGCAGCTCGGACATATGGGAGACCCAGTACTTC.

This clone was picked up one time. The CDR3 DNA is TGTGCCATCAGTGAGGTCGCGGGGAGTATAGATACGCAGTATTTT. Residues: CAISEVAGSIDTQYF. The rearrangement uses TRBV10-3 and TRBJ2-3, with D possibly matching TRBD2 (6 bases). CDR1 ENHRY and CDR2 SYGVKD come from the germline V gene. CDR3 length equals 15 residues. V lost 2 bases and J lost 5, with 14 bases in between.

The rearrangement links TRBV2 to TRBJ1-1; 7 bases map to TRBD1. This CDR3 is built from 14 residues. The ends lost 5 bases at V and 0 bases at J; junction bases unmatched: 3. The germline V gene encodes CDR1 SNHLY and CDR2 FYNNEI. The CDR3 region has the DNA TGTGCCAGCAGTAGGGACAGTTTGAACACTGAAGCTTTCTTT. As protein: CASSRDSLNTEAFF.

The CDR3 coding sequence is TGTGCCAGCAGCTTCGGCAGGAGGGGCGAGCAGTACTTC. This encodes CASSFGRRGEQYF. The chain is built from TRBV7-9 and TRBJ2-7; D may be TRBD2 (6 bases). The CDR3 loop spans 13 amino acids. Germline lookup yields CDR1 SEHNR and CDR2 FQNEAQ (reference sequence). V was cut by 3 bases and J by 6 bases, with 12 bases left in between.

The chain carries TRBV21-1 and TRBJ2-7; the D call in the table, TRBD1, was not verified against the DNA. TRBV21-1 is reported as a pseudogene. The CDR3 runs to 15 residues. The CDR3 DNA sequence: TGTGCCAGCAGCAAAGTGGCCAGGCCGGCCAACGAGCAGTACTTC. Amino acid sequence: CASSKVARPANEQYF.

V is TRBV7-3 and J is TRBJ2-3, with 10 bases that match TRBD2. CDR1 is SGHTA, CDR2 FQGTGA, per germline. The CDR3 is 16 amino acids. V lost 2 bases, J lost 2 bases, and 4 bases stayed unmatched. The CDR3 protein is CASSLGLAEVTDTQYF. In nucleotides, the CDR3 is TGTGCCAGCAGCTTAGGACTAGCGGAGGTCACAGATACGCAGTATTTT.

V gene TRBV6-5 combines with J gene TRBJ2-7; TRBD1 agrees at 7 bases. Germline lookup yields CDR1 MNHEY and CDR2 SVGAGI. J gave up 4 bases and V 2 bases, and 11 bases lay outside the gene matches. The CDR3 spans 16 residues. DNA for the CDR3: TGTGCCAGCAGTTACGGGGCAGAGGGGGCGGGTTACGAGCAGTACTTC. Translation: CASSYGAEGAGYEQYF.

The chain employs TRBV5-4 and TRBJ1-1, with D uncertain. CDR1 and CDR2 from the germline V gene are SGHNT and YYREEE (reference sequence). The CDR3 is 17 amino acids. The V end was cut by 4 bases, the J end by 0 bases, with 19 bases between. CDR3 nucleotides: TGTGCCAGCAGCAACCTGCTCGGTCCGTCAATGAACACTGAAGCTTTCTTT. Amino acids: CASSNLLGPSMNTEAFF. The full variable domain, completed using reference TRBV5-4 and TRBJ1-1, is ETGVTQSPTHLIKTRGQQVTLRCSSQSGHNTVSWYQQALGQGPQFIFQYYREEENGRGNFPPRFSGLQFPNYSSELNVNALELDDSALYLCASSNLLGPSMNTEAFFGQGTRLTVV.

V gene TRBV9 combines with J gene TRBJ2-7, with D perhaps TRBD2 (7 bases). Trimming cost V 7 bases and J 3 bases, with 11 bases left between them. The CDR3 is made up of 12 amino acids. CDR1 is SGDLS, CDR2 YYNGEE, per germline. This CDR3 is CASAGADYEQYF. In nucleotides, the CDR3 is TGTGCCAGCGCGGGGGCGGACTACGAGCAGTACTTC.

The chain recombines TRBV6-1 with TRBJ2-3; 10 nucleotides agree with TRBD1. The CDR3 extends over 17 amino acids. V lost 4 bases, J lost 3 bases, and 10 bases stayed unmatched. Germline V gene data show CDR1 as MNHNS and CDR2 as SASEGT. CDR3 region: CASSVGTGGQGTDTQYF. The CDR3 DNA is TGTGCCAGCAGTGTAGGGACGGGGGGACAGGGGACAGATACGCAGTATTTT.

The chain combines TRBV5-1 with TRBJ2-1; a weak D match, TRBD1 (5 bases). V gave up 0 bases and J gave up 1 base, with 8 bases separating them. Germline CDR1 and CDR2: SGHRS and YFSETQ. The CDR3 length is 15 residues. The CDR3 DNA sequence: TGCGCCAGCAGCTTGGAGGGGTTTTCCTACAATGAGCAGTTCTTC. Translated, it gives CASSLEGFSYNEQFF.

The DNA for the CDR3 is TGTGCCAGCAGCATTCCCGGGACAGGGAACACTGAAGCTTTCTTT. Its protein product is CASSIPGTGNTEAFF. The chain combines TRBV5-6 with TRBJ1-1, with 8 bases that match TRBD1. Unmatched junction bases numbered 6, after V lost 4 bases and J lost 1 base. The CDR3 length is 15 residues. Germline loops: CDR1 SGHDT, CDR2 YYEEEE.

V gene TRBV2 combines with J gene TRBJ2-4, with TRBD1 as a possible D gene (5 bases). Trimming left V 5 bases short and J 12 bases short, with 20 bases between. In germline, CDR1 is SNHLY, CDR2 FYNNEI. The CDR3 runs to 14 residues. The CDR3 spells CASSSNKGASPQYF. As DNA, the CDR3 is TGTGCCAGCAGTTCTAACAAAGGGGCCTCACCTCAGTACTTC.

Only one count was recorded for this clone. The chain recombines TRBV15 with TRBJ2-7; possibly TRBD2 for D (6 bases). Trimming left V 1 base short and J 3 bases short, with 16 bases between. This CDR3 is 16 amino acids long. Germline V gene data show CDR1 as LNHNV and CDR2 as YYDKDF (reference sequence). The CDR3 DNA is TGTGCCACCAGCAGAGTTCCCCCGTCGGGGGACTACGAGCAGTACTTC. Residues: CATSRVPPSGDYEQYF.

As regards this clone: This same CDR3 is encoded by further DNA sequences in the sample. Here the CDR3 reads CATSDPTDNEQFF. Here the CDR3 DNA reads TGTGCCACCAGTGATCCGACAGACAATGAGCAGTTCTTC. This rearrangement joins TRBV24-1 to TRBJ2-1, with a tentative D call TRBD1 (5 bases). The CDR3 runs to 13 residues. Trimming removed 3 bases at V and 5 bases at J, with 7 bases between. Per the germline V gene, CDR1 is KGHDR and CDR2 is SFDVKD.

The table lists this clone with a count of one. The V call is TRBV15, the J call TRBJ2-2; 10 bases match TRBD2. The CDR3 runs 18 residues. Germline V gives CDR1 LNHNV, CDR2 YYDKDF (reference sequence). J was trimmed by 5 bases and V by 4 bases; bases with no gene match: 13. This chain's CDR3 is CATSTPQGLAGVTGELFF. In DNA form, the CDR3 reads TGTGCCACCAGCACCCCTCAGGGCCTAGCGGGGGTAACCGGGGAGCTGTTTTTT.

This clone was detected a few times. The DNA of the CDR3 is TGTGCCTGGAGGGCCGGGACAGGAAATTCACCCCTCCACTTT. It yields the protein CAWRAGTGNSPLHF. The chain uses TRBV30 and TRBJ1-6; TRBD1 aligns across 8 bases. Germline V gene sequence: CDR1 GTSNPN, CDR2 SVGIG (reference sequence). The CDR3 consists of 14 residues. J lost 7 bases, V lost 3 bases, and 5 bases had no gene match.

V and J are TRBV6-8 and TRBJ1-1, with D hard to call. V lost 2 bases and J lost 1, with 11 bases in between. Germline CDR1 reads MNHGY; CDR2 reads SAAAGT. CDR3 length equals 15 residues. The CDR3 sequence: CASSYIVRWNTEAFF. DNA for the CDR3: TGTGCCAGCAGTTACATAGTGCGCTGGAACACTGAAGCTTTCTTT.

The rearrangement joins TRBV19 to TRBJ2-7, with 10 bases aligning to TRBD1. The V gene's germline CDR1 is LNHDA and CDR2 SQIVND (reference sequence). Trimming took 6 bases from V and 5 from J; bases not matched to a gene: 4. This CDR3 has 13 amino acids. The chain's CDR3 is CASRTTGGDEQYF. As DNA, the CDR3 is TGTGCCAGTAGAACGACAGGGGGCGACGAGCAGTACTTC.

CDR3 loop: CAHGSGADTQYF. The CDR3 DNA reads TGTGCCCATGGGTCAGGGGCAGATACGCAGTATTTT. The chain has TRBV6-5 and TRBJ2-3, with D perhaps matching TRBD1 (6 bases). The germline gives CDR1 MNHEY, CDR2 SVGAGI. The CDR3 extends over 12 amino acids. V shed 11 bases and J shed 4 bases, with 13 bases lying between them.

Written as DNA, the CDR3 is TGTGCCACCGCCGACAGGGGAACCACAGATACGCAGTATTTT. This translates into CATADRGTTDTQYF. V gene TRBV24-1 combines with J gene TRBJ2-3, with 8 bases aligning to TRBD1. The V and J ends lost 9 bases and 2 bases, in that order; junction bases with no gene match: 6. The CDR3 is made up of 14 amino acids. CDR1 is KGHDR and CDR2 is SFDVKD in the germline V gene.

This clone was detected a few times. The chain joins TRBV11-3 to TRBJ2-3; D is unresolved. Germline CDR1 reads SGHNT; CDR2 reads YENEEA. Between the trimmed V and J ends, which lost 0 bases and 2 bases, there was a span of 3 bases. The CDR3 extends over 13 amino acids. As DNA, the CDR3 is TGTGCCAGCAGCTTAGACTACACAGATACGCAGTATTTT. This gives the protein CASSLDYTDTQYF.

The rearrangement joins TRBV5-1 to TRBJ2-7, with 7 positions matching TRBD1. The CDR3 runs to 15 residues. With V trimmed by 0 bases and J by 4 bases, 7 bases remained unmatched. The germline V gene has CDR1 SGHRS and CDR2 YFSETQ. The CDR3 loop reads CASSLGGARGYEQYF. The CDR3 DNA is TGCGCCAGCAGCTTGGGAGGTGCCAGGGGGTACGAGCAGTACTTC.

This clone was observed a single time. The V call is TRBV19, the J call TRBJ1-2; TRBD1 might be the D (6 bases). The CDR3 extends over 13 amino acids. Per the germline V gene, CDR1 is LNHDA and CDR2 is SQIVND (reference sequence). The V end was cut by 5 bases, the J end by 11 bases, with 18 bases between. The DNA for the CDR3 is TGTGCCAGTAGTCCATTCGGACAGACGGCGTACACCTTC. Translating it yields CASSPFGQTAYTF.

A single count supports this clone. The V and J genes are TRBV19 and TRBJ2-1, with D perhaps TRBD2 (7 bases). The germline V gene encodes CDR1 LNHDA and CDR2 SQIVND (reference sequence). V lost 10 bases and J lost 10, with 14 bases in between. There are 11 residues in the CDR3. The CDR3 loop is CAIWGGGEQFF. The CDR3 region has the DNA TGTGCCATTTGGGGGGGCGGAGAGCAGTTCTTC.

The DNA for the CDR3 is TGTGCCAGCAGCGTCGAACCGACAGGGAATCAGCCCCAGCATTTT. Protein product: CASSVEPTGNQPQHF. V and J are TRBV5-5 and TRBJ1-5, with TRBD1 matching 7 bases. Unmatched junction bases numbered 8, after V lost 4 bases and J lost 4 bases. There are 15 residues in the CDR3. Germline V gene data show CDR1 as SGHKS and CDR2 as YYEKEE (reference sequence). Combining the CDR3 with reference TRBV5-5 and TRBJ1-5 gives the whole variable domain DAGVTQSPTHLIKTRGQQVTLRCSPISGHKSVSWYQQVLGQGPQFIFQYYEKEERGRGNFPDRFSARQFPNYSSELNVNALLLGDSALYLCASSVEPTGNQPQHFGDGTRLSIL.